This T cell receptor beta chain stems from a study of a mutant IDH1 vaccine in newly diagnosed glioma. Study overall: Beginning 4-6 weeks after radiotherapy alone, or with temozolomide cycles, vaccination took place. The sex distribution of treated patients was 62.5% male and around 40% female, with a mean age of around 40 years. Earlier treatment was radiotherapy, temozolomide, or both, with most getting both.

Specified time point: week 47, end of study. A 20-mer mutant IDH1 peptide at 300 ug was injected subcutaneously with topical imiquimod. Germline V gene sequence: CDR1 MDHEN, CDR2 SYDVKM. The V gene lost 3 bases and the J gene lost 2 bases, with 11 bases spanning the gap. CDR3 length: 14 amino acids. The data were produced by immunoSEQ multiplex PCR, yet TCRdb's version contains in-frame clones alone and is incomplete. The data contain 20,000 to 25,000 clones, roughly 83% of them seen just once; the ten biggest clones take up roughly 2.8%. Comment on this clone: Its target is not known.

V usage is TRBV28 and J usage is TRBJ2-7; D gene unclear. The sequence derives from a man in his forties with glioma. The source material was PBMCs, sampled from a glioma patient whose treatment included an IDH1 peptide vaccine. The CDR3 region is CASSFGQATYEQYF. The CDR3 bases are TGTGCCAGCAGTTTTGGGCAGGCAACCTACGAGCAGTACTTC.